These T cell receptor beta chains were read from a single sample in a study of CXCR3-negative and CXCR3-positive naive CD8 T cells. TCRdb reworked the 5' RACE reads into one entry per CDR3 protein, no DNA. In all, the sample yields some 130,000 distinct CDR3 sequences. The sample taken for sequencing was naive CXCR3+ CD8+ T cells from blood. The receptors were sampled from a human donor in good health. Some clones in this sample may be carry-over from other donors' samples. The CDR3 runs from the conserved cysteine through the conserved F or W. Each record gives: J gene, V gene, CDR3 protein.

j_call: TRBJ2-7
v_call: TRBV4-3
cdr3_aa: CASSQGRTTSSYEQYF

j_call: TRBJ1-1
v_call: TRBV29-1
cdr3_aa: CSVEDLGLLNTEAFF

j_call: TRBJ2-5
v_call: TRBV6-5
cdr3_aa: CASSYSVDGVETQYF

j_call: TRBJ2-7
v_call: TRBV28
cdr3_aa: CASSPNRVYEQYF

j_call: TRBJ2-1
v_call: TRBV5-4
cdr3_aa: CASRLSGGYDEQFF

j_call: TRBJ2-1
v_call: TRBV12-3/TRBV12-4
cdr3_aa: CASSQGTEQFF

j_call: TRBJ1-5
v_call: TRBV3-1
cdr3_aa: CASRQGNQPQHF

j_call: TRBJ2-7
v_call: TRBV6-5
cdr3_aa: CASSLRDASSYEQYF

j_call: TRBJ2-7
v_call: TRBV5-1
cdr3_aa: CASSFWGDEQYF

j_call: TRBJ2-3
v_call: TRBV6-5
cdr3_aa: CASAKGPGVTHTQYF

j_call: TRBJ1-1
v_call: TRBV5-6
cdr3_aa: CASSSPHLSVEAFF

j_call: TRBJ1-2
v_call: TRBV19
cdr3_aa: CASSIEGGAYGYTF

j_call: TRBJ1-1
v_call: TRBV20-1
cdr3_aa: CSAPLMNTEAFF

j_call: TRBJ2-7
v_call: TRBV28
cdr3_aa: CASSPPVSYEQYF

j_call: TRBJ1-5
v_call: TRBV7-8
cdr3_aa: CASSRGGHQPQHF

j_call: TRBJ2-5
v_call: TRBV2
cdr3_aa: CASSEVTGRETQYF

j_call: TRBJ2-5
v_call: TRBV12-3/TRBV12-4
cdr3_aa: CASSSSGGAGETQYF

j_call: TRBJ2-7
v_call: TRBV21-1
cdr3_aa: CASSTTRQGVDEQYF

j_call: TRBJ2-2
v_call: TRBV5-1
cdr3_aa: CASVTNTGELFF

j_call: TRBJ2-1
v_call: TRBV6-5
cdr3_aa: CASSYSQAGEQFF

j_call: TRBJ2-3
v_call: TRBV30
cdr3_aa: CATEQGMGTDTQYF

j_call: TRBJ2-1
v_call: TRBV7-9
cdr3_aa: CASSSSDPGNEQFF

j_call: TRBJ1-1
v_call: TRBV29-1
cdr3_aa: CSVVVTGGTEAFF

j_call: TRBJ1-1
v_call: TRBV4-1
cdr3_aa: CASSQDPGPNTEAFF

j_call: TRBJ1-2
v_call: TRBV29-1
cdr3_aa: CSVVDRVYGYTF

j_call: TRBJ2-1
v_call: TRBV7-2
cdr3_aa: CASSLASANNEQFF

j_call: TRBJ2-1
v_call: TRBV11-3
cdr3_aa: CASSLDQRRETHNEQFF

j_call: TRBJ2-1
v_call: TRBV20-1
cdr3_aa: CSASPLGGRDNEQFF

j_call: TRBJ1-2
v_call: TRBV29-1
cdr3_aa: CSVEAWDQGAGGYTF